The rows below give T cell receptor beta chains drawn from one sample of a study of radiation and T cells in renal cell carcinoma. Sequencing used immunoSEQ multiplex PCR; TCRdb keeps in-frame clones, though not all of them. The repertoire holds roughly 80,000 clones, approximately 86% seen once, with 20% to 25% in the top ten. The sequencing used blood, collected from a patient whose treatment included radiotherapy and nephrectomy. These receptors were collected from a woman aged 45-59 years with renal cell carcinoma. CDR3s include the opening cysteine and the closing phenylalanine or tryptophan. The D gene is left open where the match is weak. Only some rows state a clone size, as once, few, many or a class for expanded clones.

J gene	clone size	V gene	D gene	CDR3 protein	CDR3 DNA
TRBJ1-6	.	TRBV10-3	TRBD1	CAIRGQGASSPLHF	TGTGCCATCAGGGGACAGGGGGCAAGCTCACCCCTCCACTTT
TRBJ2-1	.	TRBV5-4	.	CASSLSLAGSNEQFF	TGTGCCAGCAGCTTGTCCCTTGCGGGTTCTAATGAGCAGTTCTTC
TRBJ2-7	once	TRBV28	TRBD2	CASSPGGQGLYEQYF	TGTGCCAGCAGTCCGGGGGGGCAGGGTCTGTACGAGCAGTACTTC
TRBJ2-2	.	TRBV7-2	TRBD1	CATRSGQGARTGELFF	TGTGCCACCAGATCCGGGCAGGGGGCGCGAACCGGGGAGCTGTTTTTT
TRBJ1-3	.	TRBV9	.	CASSRTPGNTIYF	TGTGCCAGCAGCCGTACCCCAGGAAACACCATATATTTT
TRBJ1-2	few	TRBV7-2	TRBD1	CASTSTGANYGYTF	TGTGCCAGCACCTCGACAGGGGCTAACTATGGCTACACCTTC
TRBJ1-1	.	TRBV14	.	CASSQVGGGEAFF	TGTGCCAGCAGCCAAGTGGGGGGGGGTGAAGCTTTCTTT
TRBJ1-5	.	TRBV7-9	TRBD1	CASSTRDGTGGQPQHF	TGTGCCAGCAGCACACGGGACGGGACAGGGGGCCAGCCCCAGCATTTT
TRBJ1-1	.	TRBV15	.	CATCQGHKNTEAFF	TGTGCCACCTGCCAGGGACACAAGAACACTGAAGCTTTCTTT
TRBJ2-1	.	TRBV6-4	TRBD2	CATSREGSSYNEQFF	TGTGCCACCAGCCGGGAGGGGAGCTCCTACAATGAGCAGTTCTTC
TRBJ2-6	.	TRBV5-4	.	CASSREYSGANVLTF	TGTGCCAGCAGCAGAGAATACTCTGGGGCCAACGTCCTGACTTTC
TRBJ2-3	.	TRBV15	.	CATSRDLGRNTDTQYF	TGTGCCACCAGCAGAGATTTAGGGCGGAACACAGATACGCAGTATTTT
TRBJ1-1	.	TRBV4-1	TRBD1	CASSQEGGANTEAFF	TGCGCCAGCAGCCAAGAAGGGGGCGCGAACACTGAAGCTTTCTTT
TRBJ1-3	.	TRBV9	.	CASSVGFHGSGNTIYF	TGTGCCAGCAGCGTAGGGTTCCACGGGTCTGGAAACACCATATATTTT
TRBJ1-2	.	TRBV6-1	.	CASRGGSGGYTF	TGTGCCAGCAGGGGGGGCTCGGGTGGCTACACCTTC
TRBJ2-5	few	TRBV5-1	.	CASSLQIEETQYF	TGCGCCAGCAGCTTACAAATCGAAGAGACCCAGTACTTC
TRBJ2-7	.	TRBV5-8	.	CASSHDVRNEQYF	TGTGCCAGCAGCCATGACGTCCGTAACGAGCAGTACTTC
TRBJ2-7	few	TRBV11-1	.	CASSVATGAFNEQYF	TGTGCCAGCAGCGTGGCAACCGGGGCCTTCAACGAGCAGTACTTC
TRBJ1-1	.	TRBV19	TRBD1	CASRPWTGGTEAFF	TGTGCCAGTAGACCCTGGACAGGCGGCACTGAAGCTTTCTTT
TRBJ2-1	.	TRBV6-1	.	CASSVLGNNEQFF	TGTGCCAGCAGTGTCCTGGGTAACAATGAGCAGTTCTTC
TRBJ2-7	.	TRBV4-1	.	CASSQAGAGSYEQYF	TGCGCCAGCAGCCAAGCAGGGGCGGGCTCCTACGAGCAGTACTTC
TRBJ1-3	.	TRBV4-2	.	CASSQETGASGNTIYF	TGTGCCAGCAGCCAAGAGACGGGGGCGTCTGGAAACACCATATATTTT
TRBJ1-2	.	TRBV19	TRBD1	CASGQARGNYGYTF	TGTGCCAGTGGACAGGCCAGGGGTAACTATGGCTACACCTTC
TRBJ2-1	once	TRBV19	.	CASSIVEDLNEQFF	TGTGCCAGTAGTATAGTAGAGGATTTGAATGAGCAGTTCTTC
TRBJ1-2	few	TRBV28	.	CASSQANYGYTF	TGTGCCAGCAGTCAAGCTAACTATGGCTACACCTTC
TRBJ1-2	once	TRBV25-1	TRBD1	CASTQTGFAFGYTF	TGTGCCAGCACCCAGACAGGGTTTGCCTTCGGCTACACCTTC
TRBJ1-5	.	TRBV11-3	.	CASSLQSQLSNQPQHF	TGTGCCAGCAGCCTCCAATCCCAGCTTAGCAATCAGCCCCAGCATTTT
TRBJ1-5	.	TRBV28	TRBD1	CASRTGAFGNQPQHF	TGTGCCAGCCGGACAGGGGCGTTCGGCAATCAGCCCCAGCATTTT
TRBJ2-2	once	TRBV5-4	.	CASSQGLEGTGELFF	TGCGCCAGCAGCCAAGGCTTAGAAGGCACCGGGGAGCTGTTTTTT
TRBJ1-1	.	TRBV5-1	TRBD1	CASSRDSHTEAFF	TGCGCCAGCAGCCGGGACAGCCATACTGAAGCTTTCTTT
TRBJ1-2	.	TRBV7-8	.	CASSRGRGGINYGYTF	TGTGCCAGCAGCCGCGGACGGGGAGGCATCAACTATGGCTACACCTTC
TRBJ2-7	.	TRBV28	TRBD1	CASSPTVTRGRTYEQYF	TGTGCCAGCAGTCCCACGGTGACGAGGGGGCGAACCTACGAGCAGTACTTC
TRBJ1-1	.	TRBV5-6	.	CASSKAGIQRGSTEAFF	TGTGCCAGCAGCAAGGCCGGGATACAAAGGGGGAGCACTGAAGCTTTCTTT
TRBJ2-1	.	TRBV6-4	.	CALPAGKTYNEQFF	TGTGCCCTACCGGCGGGTAAAACCTACAATGAGCAGTTCTTC
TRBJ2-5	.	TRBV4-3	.	CASSQDAVLGFRETQYF	TGCGCCAGCAGCCAAGACGCGGTTTTGGGATTTCGAGAGACCCAGTACTTC
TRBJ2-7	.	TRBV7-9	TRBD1	CASSPGQISYEQYF	TGTGCCAGCAGCCCGGGACAGATCTCCTACGAGCAGTACTTC
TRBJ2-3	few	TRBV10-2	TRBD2	CASSKTSGGNRDTQYF	TGCGCCAGCAGTAAGACTAGCGGGGGGAACCGAGATACGCAGTATTTT
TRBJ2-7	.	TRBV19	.	CASSIQTSYEQYF	TGTGCCAGTAGTATACAGACCTCCTACGAGCAGTACTTC
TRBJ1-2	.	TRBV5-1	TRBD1	CASSFEAGQGYGYTF	TGCGCCAGCAGCTTTGAGGCGGGACAGGGTTATGGCTACACCTTC
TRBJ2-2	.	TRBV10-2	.	CASRYPADGELFF	TGCGCCAGCAGGTACCCTGCCGACGGGGAGCTGTTTTTT
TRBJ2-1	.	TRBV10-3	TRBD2	CAISESIKSGRAGNEQFF	TGTGCCATCAGTGAGTCTATTAAAAGCGGGAGGGCTGGCAATGAGCAGTTCTTC
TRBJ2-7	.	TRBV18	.	CASSPRDNAYEQYF	TGTGCCAGCTCACCCCGGGACAACGCCTACGAGCAGTACTTC
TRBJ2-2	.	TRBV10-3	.	CAISESLNTGELFF	TGTGCCATCAGTGAGTCTTTAAACACCGGGGAGCTGTTTTTT
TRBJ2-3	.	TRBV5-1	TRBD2	CASSPTPRGGSTDTQYF	TGCGCCAGCAGCCCAACCCCTCGCGGGGGTAGCACAGATACGCAGTATTTT
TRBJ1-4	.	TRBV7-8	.	CASSLRGEKLFF	TGTGCCAGCAGCTTACGAGGGGAAAAACTGTTTTTT
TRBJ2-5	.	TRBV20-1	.	CSARTSGAQYF	TGCAGTGCTAGGACTAGTGGGGCCCAGTACTTC